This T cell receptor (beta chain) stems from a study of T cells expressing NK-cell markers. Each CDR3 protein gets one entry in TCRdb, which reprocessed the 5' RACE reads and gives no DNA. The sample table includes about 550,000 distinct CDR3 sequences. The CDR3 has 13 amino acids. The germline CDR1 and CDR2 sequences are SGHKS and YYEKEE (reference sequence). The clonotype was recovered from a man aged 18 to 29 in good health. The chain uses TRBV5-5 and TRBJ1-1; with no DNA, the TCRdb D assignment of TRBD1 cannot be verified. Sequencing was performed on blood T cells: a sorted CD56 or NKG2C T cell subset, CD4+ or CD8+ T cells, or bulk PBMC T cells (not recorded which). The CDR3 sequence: CASSARTGYEAFF.